This TCR beta chain came from a study of early T cells in non-severe SARS-CoV-2 infection. Study-level information: Unsorted whole blood bulk RNA was sequenced, with unpaired chains.

Individual cDNA molecules carried attached unique molecular identifiers. TCRdb passed the 5' RACE reads through MiXCR, listing each CDR3 protein once. This table has tens of thousands of distinct CDR3 sequences, 3% to 4% appearing once. The CDR3 consists of 15 residues. Per germline, CDR1 SGHAT and CDR2 FQNNGV. With 5 bases removed from V and 1 base from J, the gap between germline ends came to 12 bases. The chain employs TRBV11-2 and TRBJ1-5; D is perhaps TRBD1 (5 bases). The origin of this receptor is an adult who was a healthcare worker with PCR-confirmed SARS-CoV-2 infection or an uninfected control (not recorded which). Sequences were obtained from whole blood. In DNA form, the CDR3 reads TGTGCCAGCAGCCCGACGGGGGGAAGCAATCAGCCCCAGCATTTT. Residues: CASSPTGGSNQPQHF.